This T cell receptor (beta chain) came from a study of T cell responses to AZD1222 COVID-19 vaccine. Overall study results and limits: An increase in Spike-specific TCR breadth and depth was observed after two AZD1222 doses. Scientists sampled the repertoires only once the peak T cell response had passed.

Assay: immunoSEQ multiplex PCR; the TCRdb copy retains only in-frame clones and omits some. The table records approximately 98,000 clones, around nine tenths of them present only once. The germline V and J ends were trimmed by 3 bases and 2 bases, with 13 bases remaining between them. The CDR3 extends over 15 amino acids. Germline assignment: CDR1 LGHDT and CDR2 YNNKEL (reference sequence). With respect to this clone: Its matching antigen is unknown.

The TCR sequence derives from an adult in good health. The chain links TRBV3-1 (or the pseudogene TRBV3-2) to TRBJ1-1, with a weak D call TRBD1 (5 bases). The material sequenced was peripheral blood, taken on day 0 of MenACWY control vaccination. CDR3 residues: CASSQPKWGNTEAFF. CDR3 in DNA: TGTGCCAGCAGCCAGCCAAAGTGGGGCAACACTGAAGCTTTCTTT.